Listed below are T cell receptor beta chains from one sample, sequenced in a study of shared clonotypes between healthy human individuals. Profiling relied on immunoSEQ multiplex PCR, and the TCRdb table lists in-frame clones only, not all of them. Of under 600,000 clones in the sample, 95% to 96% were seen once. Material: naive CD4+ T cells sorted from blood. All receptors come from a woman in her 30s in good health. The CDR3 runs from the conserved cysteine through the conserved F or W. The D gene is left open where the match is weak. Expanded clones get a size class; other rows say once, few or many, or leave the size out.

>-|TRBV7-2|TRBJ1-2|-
CASNLYSGWPSDYGYTF
TGTGCCAGCAACCTATATTCGGGGTGGCCATCGGACTATGGCTACACCTTC
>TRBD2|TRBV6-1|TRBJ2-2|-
CASSGLAGGGAGELFF
TGTGCCAGCAGTGGACTAGCGGGAGGAGGGGCCGGGGAGCTGTTTTTT
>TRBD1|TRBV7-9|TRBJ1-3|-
CAAGTARPGNTIYF
TGTGCCGCAGGGACAGCGAGACCTGGAAACACCATATATTTT
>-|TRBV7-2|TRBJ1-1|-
CASSSRRGPSTEAFF
TGTGCCAGCAGCTCCCGCAGGGGCCCCAGCACTGAAGCTTTCTTT
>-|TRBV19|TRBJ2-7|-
CASSIGASGTAPYEQYF
TGTGCCAGTAGTATTGGTGCCTCCGGGACGGCCCCCTACGAGCAGTACTTC
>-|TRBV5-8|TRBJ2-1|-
CASSLISGWVAYEQFF
TGTGCCAGCAGCTTGATCAGCGGGTGGGTTGCATATGAGCAGTTCTTC
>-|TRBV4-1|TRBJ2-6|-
CASSQGPTGANVLTF
TGCGCCAGCAGCCAGGGACCGACTGGGGCCAACGTCCTGACTTTC
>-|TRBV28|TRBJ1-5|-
CAASNGGGQPQHF
TGTGCCGCATCTAATGGGGGAGGGCAGCCCCAGCATTTT
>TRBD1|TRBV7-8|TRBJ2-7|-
CASSLVVGVQGAREQYF
TGTGCCAGCAGCTTAGTAGTCGGTGTACAGGGGGCTCGCGAGCAGTACTTC
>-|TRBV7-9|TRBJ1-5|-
CASSLDGNNQPQHF
TGTGCCAGCAGCTTAGACGGGAACAATCAGCCCCAGCATTTT
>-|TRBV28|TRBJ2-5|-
CASSFRDYHTANLGKTQYF
TGTGCCAGCAGTTTTCGAGACTACCACACAGCCAACCTGGGAAAGACCCAGTACTTC
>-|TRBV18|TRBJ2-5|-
CASSPKRRETQYF
TGTGCCAGCTCACCAAAGCGGCGGGAGACCCAGTACTTC
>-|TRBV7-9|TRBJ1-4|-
CASSPLTGTREKLFF
TGTGCCAGCAGCCCCCTTACCGGGACCCGTGAAAAACTGTTTTTT
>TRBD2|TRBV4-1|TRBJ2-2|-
CASRPVLAGVPTGELFF
TGCGCCAGCAGACCCGTACTAGCGGGAGTCCCCACCGGGGAGCTGTTTTTT
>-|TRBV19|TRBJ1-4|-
CASSTTLQGEKLFF
TGTGCCAGTAGTACGACCTTGCAGGGTGAAAAACTGTTTTTT
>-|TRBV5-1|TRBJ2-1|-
CASSITLATSYNEQFF
TGCGCCAGCAGCATAACCCTAGCGACCTCCTACAATGAGCAGTTCTTC
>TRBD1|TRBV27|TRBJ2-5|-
CASSLSGTGAETQYF
TGTGCCAGCAGTTTATCGGGGACAGGGGCAGAGACCCAGTACTTC
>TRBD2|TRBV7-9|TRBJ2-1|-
CASGDSGKSYNEQFF
TGTGCCAGCGGAGATAGCGGGAAATCCTACAATGAGCAGTTCTTC
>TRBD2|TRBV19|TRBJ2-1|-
CASSKVLAGVGNEQFF
TGTGCCAGTAGTAAGGTCCTAGCGGGAGTGGGGAATGAGCAGTTCTTC
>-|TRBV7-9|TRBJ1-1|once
CASSFTNTEAFF
TGTGCCAGCAGCTTTACGAACACTGAAGCTTTCTTT
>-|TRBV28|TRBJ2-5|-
CASLPWGVETQYF
TGTGCCAGCCTCCCCTGGGGGGTGGAGACCCAGTACTTC
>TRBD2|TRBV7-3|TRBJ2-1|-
CASSSGTTNNEQFF
TGTGCCAGCAGCTCCGGGACTACCAACAATGAGCAGTTCTTC
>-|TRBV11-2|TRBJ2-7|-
CASSLEFAGSRSYEQYF
TGTGCCAGCAGCTTAGAATTTGCCGGGTCGAGATCCTACGAGCAGTACTTC
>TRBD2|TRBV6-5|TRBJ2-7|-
CASRVLAGSIYEQYF
TGTGCCAGCAGGGTACTAGCGGGTAGCATATACGAGCAGTACTTC
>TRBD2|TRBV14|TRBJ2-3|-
CASSQAPSAGVLDTQYF
TGTGCCAGCAGCCAAGCCCCCTCAGCGGGAGTGTTAGATACACAGTATTTT
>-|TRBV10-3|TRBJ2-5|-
CAISGEIQETQYF
TGTGCCATCAGCGGGGAGATCCAAGAGACCCAGTACTTC
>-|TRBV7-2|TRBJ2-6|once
CASPMGGKNSGANVLTF
TGTGCCAGCCCTATGGGGGGTAAAAACTCTGGGGCCAACGTCCTGACTTTC
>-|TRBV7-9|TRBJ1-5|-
CASSLGLSQPQHF
TGTGCCAGCAGCTTAGGGTTGAGTCAGCCCCAGCATTTT
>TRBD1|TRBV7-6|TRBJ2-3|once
CASSSNPGTGTTDTQYF
TGTGCCAGCAGCTCGAACCCCGGGACAGGGACCACAGATACGCAGTATTTT
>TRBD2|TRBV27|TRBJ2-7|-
CASRLAGAGYEQYF
TGTGCCAGCAGACTAGCGGGAGCGGGGTACGAGCAGTACTTC
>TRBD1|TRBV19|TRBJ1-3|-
CASSTDGTGRNTIYF
TGTGCCAGTAGTACCGACGGGACAGGCCGAAACACCATATATTTT
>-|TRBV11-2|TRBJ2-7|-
CASRPGVASYEQYF
TGTGCCAGCAGACCGGGGGTGGCCTCCTACGAGCAGTACTTC
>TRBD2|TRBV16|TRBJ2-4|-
CASSQSPAGGVKAKNIQYF
TGTGCCAGCAGCCAATCACCAGCGGGAGGGGTCAAAGCCAAAAACATTCAGTACTTC
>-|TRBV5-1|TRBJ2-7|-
CASSLARGDEQYF
TGCGCCAGCAGCTTGGCCAGGGGGGACGAGCAGTACTTC
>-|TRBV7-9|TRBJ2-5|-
CASSPLWESRKTEGETQYF
TGTGCCAGCAGCCCCCTCTGGGAATCCAGAAAAACAGAGGGGGAGACCCAGTACTTC
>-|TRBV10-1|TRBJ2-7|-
CASSAGARTYEQYF
TGCGCCAGCAGTGCAGGAGCCCGTACCTACGAGCAGTACTTC
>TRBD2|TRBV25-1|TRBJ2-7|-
CASSERSGLAGSYEQYF
TGTGCCAGCAGTGAGCGTTCGGGACTAGCGGGATCCTACGAGCAGTACTTC
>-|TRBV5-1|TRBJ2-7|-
CASGDGPYEQYF
TGCGCCAGCGGGGACGGGCCCTACGAGCAGTACTTC
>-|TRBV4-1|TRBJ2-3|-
CASSQELFAKTTDTQYF
TGCGCCAGCAGCCAAGAGTTGTTTGCAAAAACCACAGATACGCAGTATTTT